This entry lists 13 T cell receptor beta chains sequenced from one sample in a study of cytomegalovirus exposure and HLA in healthy donors. The primer mix had 60 Vbeta and 13 Jbeta primers. Assay: immunoSEQ multiplex PCR; the TCRdb copy retains only in-frame clones and omits some. Found here are about 130,000 clones; the top ten clones hold roughly 2%. Material: PBMCs. The receptors originated from a woman aged 60 to 75 in good health and CMV-seronegative.

The V and J genes are TRBV11-1 and TRBJ2-7; the D is unclear. Per the germline V gene, CDR1 is SGHAT and CDR2 is FQDESV (reference sequence). Trimming took 5 bases from V and 1 from J, leaving 12 bases between them. The CDR3 loop spans 14 amino acids. The CDR3 DNA reads TGTGCCAGCAGCCCCGTCGACTGGTCCTACGAGCAGTACTTC. Translation gives CASSPVDWSYEQYF. Combining the CDR3 with reference TRBV11-1 and TRBJ2-7 gives the whole variable domain EAEVAQSPRYKITEKSQAVAFWCDPISGHATLYWYRQILGQGPELLVQFQDESVVDDSQLPKDRFSAERLKGVDSTLKIQPAELGDSAMYLCASSPVDWSYEQYFGPGTRLTVT.

The chain uses TRBV9 and TRBJ2-7; tentatively, D is TRBD2 (5 bases). The ends were cut back, 0 bases at V and 7 bases at J, with 8 bases in the middle. Per germline, CDR1 SGDLS and CDR2 YYNGEE. This CDR3 contains 12 residues. CDR3 coding DNA: TGTGCCAGCAGCGTAGTAGGCGGGGAGCAGTACTTC. It encodes CASSVVGGEQYF.

The chain has TRBV19 and TRBJ1-5; 7 nucleotides agree with TRBD1. This CDR3 spans 16 amino acids. V shed 6 bases and J 0 bases; nucleotides not matched to a gene: 8. The V gene's germline CDR1 is LNHDA and CDR2 SQIVND (reference sequence). CDR3 in amino acids: CASRGTELYSNQPQHF. The DNA for the CDR3 is TGTGCCAGTAGGGGGACAGAACTTTATAGCAATCAGCCCCAGCATTTT.

The V gene is TRBV7-2, the J gene TRBJ2-7; 13 bases are shared with TRBD2. Per the germline V gene, CDR1 is SGHTA and CDR2 is FQGNSA. The CDR3 has 17 residues. Unmatched junction bases numbered 13, after V lost 5 bases and J lost 6 bases. The CDR3 nucleotides are TGTGCCAGCAGCCGCCAGGGGGGGACTAGCGGGATCGGCGAGCAGTACTTC. It specifies CASSRQGGTSGIGEQYF.

The J gene is TRBJ1-1, the V gene TRBV5-1; tentative D call: TRBD1 (5 bases). The CDR3 totals 12 residues. Trimming cost V 4 bases and J 3 bases, with 7 bases left between them. Per the germline V gene, CDR1 is SGHRS and CDR2 is YFSETQ. The CDR3 DNA reads as TGCGCCAGCAGCCGGGGGGACACTGAAGCTTTCTTT. Translating it yields CASSRGDTEAFF. Combining the CDR3 with reference TRBV5-1 and TRBJ1-1 gives the whole variable domain KAGVTQTPRYLIKTRGQQVTLSCSPISGHRSVSWYQQTPGQGLQFLFEYFSETQRNKGNFPGRFSGRQFSNSRSEMNVSTLELGDSALYLCASSRGDTEAFFGQGTRLTVV.

The V gene is TRBV5-4, the J gene TRBJ1-6; 7 nucleotides align to TRBD1. J lost 6 bases, V lost 2 bases, and 5 bases had no gene match. The germline gives CDR1 SGHNT, CDR2 YYREEE (reference sequence). The CDR3 totals 15 residues. CDR3 DNA: TGTGCCAGCAGCTTTTTCGGGACAGCTAATTCACCCCTCCACTTT. This encodes CASSFFGTANSPLHF.

V usage is TRBV6-5 and J usage is TRBJ1-5; no definite D call. The CDR3 length is 12 residues. Germline V gives CDR1 MNHEY, CDR2 SVGAGI. Trimming removed 4 bases from V and 4 bases from J, with 5 bases in between. The CDR3 region is CASSFLNQPQHF. The CDR3 nucleotides read TGTGCCAGCAGTTTTTTAAATCAGCCCCAGCATTTT.

J is TRBJ2-1 and V is TRBV5-1; weak D call: TRBD2 (5 bases). Germline values: CDR1 SGHRS, CDR2 YFSETQ. The CDR3 sequence is 13 residues long. Trimming left V 4 bases short and J 4 bases short, with 9 bases between. The CDR3 DNA reads as TGCGCCAGCAGCATCCGAGGGTACAATGAGCAGTTCTTC. It yields the protein CASSIRGYNEQFF.

The chain joins TRBV29-1 to TRBJ2-1, with TRBD2 matching 8 bases. V lost 6 bases, J lost 5 bases, and 12 bases stayed unmatched. Per the germline V gene, CDR1 is SQVTM and CDR2 is ANQGSEA. The CDR3 covers 15 residues. CDR3 sequence reads: CSVITRGGVHNEQFF. The CDR3 coding sequence is TGCAGCGTGATAACCCGGGGGGGCGTTCACAATGAGCAGTTCTTC.

This chain joins TRBV28 and TRBJ2-7; D is possibly TRBD1 (6 bases). The V and J ends lost 4 bases and 0 bases respectively, with 10 bases between them. CDR1 and CDR2 (germline): MDHEN, SYDVKM. There are 14 residues in the CDR3. CDR3 residues: CASSSPDSSYEQYF. For the CDR3, the DNA is TGTGCCAGCAGTTCCCCGGACAGCTCCTACGAGCAGTACTTC.

This chain links TRBV5-6 with TRBJ1-1; D ambiguous. Germline assignment: CDR1 SGHDT and CDR2 YYEEEE. The V end lost 7 bases, the J end lost 7 bases, and 20 bases lay between the germline ends. This CDR3 is 14 amino acids long. This CDR3 is CASGELAGDNEAFF. The CDR3, as DNA: TGTGCCAGCGGGGAACTAGCGGGAGATAATGAAGCTTTCTTT.

This rearrangement joins TRBV4-2 to TRBJ1-1; 9 nucleotides match TRBD1. Trimming removed 4 bases from V and 0 bases from J; junction bases left unmatched: 18. The CDR3 contains 20 residues. Germline CDR1 reads LGHNA; CDR2 reads YNFKEQ. Here the CDR3 DNA reads TGTGCCAGCAGCCCCAAGGACAGGGGAAGATCTCCGAATATGAACACTGAAGCTTTCTTT. Protein product: CASSPKDRGRSPNMNTEAFF.

The chain employs TRBV29-1 and TRBJ2-2; 10 nucleotides match TRBD1. The trim removed 1 base at V and 5 bases at J, leaving 10 bases unmatched. Germline values: CDR1 SQVTM, CDR2 ANQGSEA. The CDR3 is 17 residues long. The chain's CDR3 is CSVEVGGQGTRTGELFF. For the CDR3, the DNA is TGCAGCGTTGAAGTGGGGGGACAGGGGACTCGGACCGGGGAGCTGTTTTTT.